These 20 T cell receptor beta chains were all obtained from the same sample, sequenced in a study of blood T cell repertoires in COVID-19. TCRdb's copy holds only in-frame clones and misses some; the assay was immunoSEQ multiplex PCR. Of about 150,000 clones in the sample, approximately 80% were seen once. Source material: peripheral blood. These receptors originate from a woman aged 60-70 years with acute or convalescent COVID-19.

The V call is TRBV12-1, the J call TRBJ2-3; TRBD2 is the table's D call, not checked against the DNA. TRBV12-1 is described as a pseudogene. CDR3 length: 16 residues. The CDR3 here is CASIGAGNYFTDTQYF. The CDR3 coding sequence is TGTGCCAGCATCGGTGCGGGCAATTATTTCACAGATACGCAGTATTTT.

The J gene is TRBJ2-1, the V gene TRBV29-1, with TRBD2 identical over 12 bases. CDR1 and CDR2 (germline): SQVTM, ANQGSEA. The CDR3 contains 15 residues. V trimming: 6 bases; J trimming: 4 bases; junction bases outside the gene matches: 7. The CDR3 nucleotides are TGCAGCGTGGCCGGACTAGCGGGGCTGTACAATGAGCAGTTCTTC. It translates to CSVAGLAGLYNEQFF.

The chain links TRBV6-5 to TRBJ2-3; possibly TRBD2 for D (6 bases). CDR3 length equals 15 residues. Per the germline V gene, CDR1 is MNHEY and CDR2 is SVGAGI. Deletions cut 3 bases from V and 2 bases from J, with 12 bases between. The DNA of the CDR3 is TGTGCCAGCAGTTATTCGGGGGTTGACACAGATACGCAGTATTTT. This gives the protein CASSYSGVDTDTQYF.

This clone showed up just a few times. CDR3 region: CASSLGTGSTYEQYF. The CDR3 DNA is TGTGCCAGCAGCCTCGGGACAGGGTCAACCTACGAGCAGTACTTC. The chain couples TRBV5-5 to TRBJ2-7; TRBD1 matches at 9 bases. CDR3 length equals 15 residues. V lost 4 bases to trimming and J lost 2 bases; unmatched junction nucleotides: 7. Germline CDR1 is SGHKS and CDR2 is YYEKEE (reference sequence).

The chain links TRBV18 to TRBJ2-1, with D possibly being TRBD1 (6 bases). Germline V gene sequence: CDR1 KGHSH, CDR2 LQKENI. There are 16 residues in the CDR3. V lost 0 bases to trimming and J lost 5 bases, with 14 bases between them. In DNA form, the CDR3 reads TGTGCCAGCTCACCACCGAACAGGGTACGCAACAATGAGCAGTTCTTC. The encoded protein is CASSPPNRVRNNEQFF.

In its sample, this clone was seen a few times. The rearrangement uses TRBV12-3 or TRBV12-4 and TRBJ1-3; 7 nucleotides match TRBD1. Unmatched junction bases numbered 7, after V lost 5 bases and J lost 9 bases. The CDR3 runs 13 residues. CDR3 in DNA: TGTGCCAGCAGTACCGAGGACAGGCCCACCATATATTTT. It translates to CASSTEDRPTIYF.

This chain links TRBV6-2 or TRBV6-3 with TRBJ2-7, with D perhaps TRBD1 (6 bases). V dropped 1 base and J dropped 6 bases, with 13 bases sitting between them. The CDR3 spans 14 residues. Germline V gene data show CDR1 as MNHEY and CDR2 as SVGEGT. The CDR3 protein is CASSYFGTLAEQYF. The CDR3 DNA sequence: TGTGCCAGCAGTTACTTCGGGACATTGGCCGAGCAGTACTTC.

This clone has just one count. The CDR3 sequence: CSVNQQGYSYEQYF. CDR3 coding DNA: TGCAGCGTAAATCAACAGGGGTACTCCTACGAGCAGTACTTC. The genes are TRBV29-1 and TRBJ2-7, with 7 positions matching TRBD1. CDR3 length: 14 residues. Per the germline V gene, CDR1 is SQVTM and CDR2 is ANQGSEA. Losses at the gene ends were 6 bases for V and 0 bases for J; bases not matched to a gene: 8.

In DNA form, the CDR3 reads TGTGCCAGCAGTTACACCACAGTAAACTATGGCTACACCTTC. Its protein product is CASSYTTVNYGYTF. This chain links TRBV6-5 with TRBJ1-2; D uncertain. CDR1 is MNHEY, CDR2 SVGAGI, per germline. The V gene lost 2 bases and the J gene lost 2 bases, with 9 bases spanning the gap. The CDR3 is 14 residues long.

This clone was recorded only once. V gene TRBV7-6 combines with J gene TRBJ2-7; 9 nucleotides agree with TRBD1. Germline values: CDR1 SGHVS, CDR2 FNYEAQ. V shed 2 bases and J 2 bases; nucleotides not matched to a gene: 13. The CDR3 extends over 18 amino acids. The CDR3: CASSLTIRRGQGTYEQYF. CDR3 nucleotide sequence: TGTGCCAGCAGCTTAACGATCAGGAGGGGACAGGGTACCTACGAGCAGTACTTC. Filled out from reference TRBV7-6 and TRBJ2-7, the complete variable domain reads GAGVSQSPRYKVTKRGQDVALRCDPISGHVSLYWYRQALGQGPEFLTYFNYEAQQDKSGLPNDRFSAERPEGSISTLTIQRTEQRDSAMYRCASSLTIRRGQGTYEQYFGPGTRLTVT.

The chain recombines TRBV6-5 with TRBJ2-3; TRBD2 matches at 11 bases. Trimming took 8 bases from V and 2 from J; bases not matched to a gene: 3. The CDR3 runs to 14 residues. Germline loops: CDR1 MNHEY, CDR2 SVGAGI. The CDR3 sequence is CASSLAGATDTQYF. The CDR3 DNA follows: TGTGCCAGCTCACTAGCGGGGGCCACAGATACGCAGTATTTT.

This chain links TRBV6-5 with TRBJ1-2; D is undetermined. V shed 6 bases and J shed 5 bases, with 10 bases lying between them. In germline, CDR1 is MNHEY, CDR2 SVGAGI. The CDR3 extends over 12 amino acids. The CDR3 DNA is TGTGCCAGCAGAGACGGGAAGTATGGCTACACCTTC. This gives the protein CASRDGKYGYTF.

This rearrangement joins TRBV4-2 to TRBJ2-3, with 8 bases fitting TRBD2. This CDR3 has 18 amino acids. Per germline, CDR1 LGHNA and CDR2 YNFKEQ. Germline trimming cut 1 base from V and 2 bases from J; bases unmatched to any gene: 11. The CDR3 here is CASSQGTTAGGNTDTQYF. DNA for the CDR3: TGTGCCAGCAGCCAAGGGACTACTGCGGGGGGAAACACAGATACGCAGTATTTT.

This clone occurred a few times. The chain recombines TRBV6-2 or TRBV6-3 with TRBJ2-7; 7 nucleotides align to TRBD1. Germline V gives CDR1 MNHEY, CDR2 SVGEGT. J lost 2 bases, V lost 2 bases, and 3 bases had no gene match. This CDR3 is 14 amino acids long. The CDR3 loop is CASSYRDRTYEQYF. The CDR3 nucleotides read TGTGCCAGCAGTTACCGGGACAGAACCTACGAGCAGTACTTC.

This rearrangement joins TRBV14 to TRBJ1-6, with D hard to call. The length of the CDR3 is 13 residues. The germline V gene has CDR1 SGHDN and CDR2 FVKESK. The V and J ends lost 1 base and 9 bases respectively, with 7 bases between them. The CDR3 sequence: CASSQARVSPLHF. CDR3 sequence (DNA): TGTGCCAGCAGCCAAGCGAGGGTTTCACCCCTCCACTTT.

This clone was recorded a few times. The gene calls are TRBV5-4 and TRBJ1-1; 12 nucleotides align to TRBD1. Germline CDR1 is SGHNT and CDR2 is YYREEE (reference sequence). Unmatched junction bases numbered 14, after V lost 4 bases and J lost 1 base. The CDR3 has 19 residues. CDR3 in DNA: TGTGCCAGCAGCCTGTACCGTCCGGGACAGGGGGCTTCGAACACTGAAGCTTTCTTT. This translates into CASSLYRPGQGASNTEAFF. The full variable domain, in which reference TRBV5-4 and TRBJ1-1 provide the parts outside the CDR3, is ETGVTQSPTHLIKTRGQQVTLRCSSQSGHNTVSWYQQALGQGPQFIFQYYREEENGRGNFPPRFSGLQFPNYSSELNVNALELDDSALYLCASSLYRPGQGASNTEAFFGQGTRLTVV.

This chain links TRBV3-1 (or the pseudogene TRBV3-2) with TRBJ1-2; D remains ambiguous. CDR1 LGHDT and CDR2 YNNKEL come from the germline V gene (reference sequence). V shed 2 bases and J shed 5 bases, with 12 bases lying between them. The CDR3 totals 14 residues. CDR3 coding DNA: TGTGCCAGCAGCCAACCCCCACGTCGGTATGGCTACACCTTC. As protein: CASSQPPRRYGYTF.

The chain carries TRBV11-2 and TRBJ2-1, with a weak D call TRBD1 (6 bases). Germline V gives CDR1 SGHAT, CDR2 FQNNGV. The CDR3 length is 14 residues. The V and J ends lost 4 bases and 3 bases respectively, with 10 bases between them. CDR3 sequence: CASSSLRGYNEQFF. The DNA of the CDR3 is TGTGCCAGCAGCTCTCTCAGGGGCTACAATGAGCAGTTCTTC.

This clone was observed once. The rearrangement uses TRBV7-2 and TRBJ1-6, with a weak D call TRBD1 (5 bases). The length of the CDR3 is 15 residues. The V end was cut by 2 bases, the J end by 9 bases, with 14 bases between. The V gene's germline CDR1 is SGHTA and CDR2 FQGNSA. The chain's CDR3 is CASSLWAGPGSPLHF. CDR3 sequence (DNA): TGTGCCAGCAGCTTATGGGCAGGGCCGGGTTCACCCCTCCACTTT.

The count of this clone is one. The chain couples TRBV6-2 or TRBV6-3 to TRBJ2-5; no definite D call. V lost 2 bases and J 2 bases, leaving 6 bases between the germline ends. CDR1 and CDR2 (germline): MNHEY, SVGEGT. This CDR3 has 13 residues. CDR3 nucleotide sequence: TGTGCCAGCAGTTACATACAACAAGAGACCCAGTACTTC. As protein: CASSYIQQETQYF.